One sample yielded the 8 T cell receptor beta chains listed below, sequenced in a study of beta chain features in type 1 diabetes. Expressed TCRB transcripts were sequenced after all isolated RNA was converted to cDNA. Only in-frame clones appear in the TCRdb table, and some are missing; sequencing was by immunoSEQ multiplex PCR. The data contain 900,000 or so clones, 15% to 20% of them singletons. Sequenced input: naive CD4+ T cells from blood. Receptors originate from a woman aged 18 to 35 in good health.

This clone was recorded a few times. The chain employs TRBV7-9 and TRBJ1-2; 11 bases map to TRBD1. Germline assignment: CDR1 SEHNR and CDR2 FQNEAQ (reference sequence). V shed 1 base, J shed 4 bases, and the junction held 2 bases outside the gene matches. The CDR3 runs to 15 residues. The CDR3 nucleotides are TGTGCCAGCAGCTTAGGGACAGGGGGCTCCTATGGCTACACCTTC. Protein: CASSLGTGGSYGYTF. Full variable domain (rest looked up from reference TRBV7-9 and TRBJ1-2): DTGVSQNPRHKITKRGQNVTFRCDPISEHNRLYWYRQTLGQGPEFLTYFQNEAQLEKSRLLSDRFSAERPKGSFSTLEIQRTEQGDSAMYLCASSLGTGGSYGYTFGSGTRLTVV.

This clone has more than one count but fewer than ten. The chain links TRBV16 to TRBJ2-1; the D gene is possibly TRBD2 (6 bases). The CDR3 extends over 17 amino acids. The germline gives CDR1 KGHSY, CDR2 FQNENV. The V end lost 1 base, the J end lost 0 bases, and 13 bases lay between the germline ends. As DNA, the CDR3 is TGTGCCAGCAGCCAATTTACCGGGAGAAGCTCCTACAATGAGCAGTTCTTC. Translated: CASSQFTGRSSYNEQFF.

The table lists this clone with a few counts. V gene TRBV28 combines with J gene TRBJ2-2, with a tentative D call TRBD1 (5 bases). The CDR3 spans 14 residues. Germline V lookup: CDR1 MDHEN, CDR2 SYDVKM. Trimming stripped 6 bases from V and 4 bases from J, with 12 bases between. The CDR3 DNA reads TGTGCCAGCAGCCTGAGACAGTTCACCGGGGAGCTGTTTTTT. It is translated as CASSLRQFTGELFF.

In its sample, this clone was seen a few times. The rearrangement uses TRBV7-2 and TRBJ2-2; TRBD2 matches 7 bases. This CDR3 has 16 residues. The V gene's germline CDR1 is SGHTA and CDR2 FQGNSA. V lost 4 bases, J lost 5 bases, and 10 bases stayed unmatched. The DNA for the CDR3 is TGTGCCAGCAGCTCAAGCGGGATGGCCGGGACCGGGGAGCTGTTTTTT. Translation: CASSSSGMAGTGELFF.

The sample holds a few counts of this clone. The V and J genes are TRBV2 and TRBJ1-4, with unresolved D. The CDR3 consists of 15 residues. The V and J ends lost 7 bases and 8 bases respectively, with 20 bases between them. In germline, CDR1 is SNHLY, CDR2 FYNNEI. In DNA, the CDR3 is TGTGCCAGCATACTCGAGCGGGGTTTTCGAGAAAAACTGTTTTTT. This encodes CASILERGFREKLFF.

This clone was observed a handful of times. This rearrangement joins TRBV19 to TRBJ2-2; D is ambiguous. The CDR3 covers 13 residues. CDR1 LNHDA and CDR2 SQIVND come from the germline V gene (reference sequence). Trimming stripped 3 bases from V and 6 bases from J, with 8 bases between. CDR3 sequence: CASSILRSGELFF. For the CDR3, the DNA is TGTGCCAGTAGTATTCTGAGGTCCGGGGAGCTGTTTTTT.

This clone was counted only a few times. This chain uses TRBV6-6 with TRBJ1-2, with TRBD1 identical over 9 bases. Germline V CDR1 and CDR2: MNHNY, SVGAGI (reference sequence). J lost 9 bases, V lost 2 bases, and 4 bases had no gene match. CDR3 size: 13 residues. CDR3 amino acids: CASSYRDRESYTF. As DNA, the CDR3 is TGTGCCAGCAGTTACCGGGACAGGGAAAGCTACACCTTC.

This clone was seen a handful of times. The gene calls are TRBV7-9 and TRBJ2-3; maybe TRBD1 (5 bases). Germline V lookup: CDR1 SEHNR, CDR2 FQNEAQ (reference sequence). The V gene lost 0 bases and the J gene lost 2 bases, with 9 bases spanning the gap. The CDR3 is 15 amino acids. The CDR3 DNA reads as TGTGCCAGCAGCTTAGCCGCCAGGGTCACAGATACGCAGTATTTT. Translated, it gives CASSLAARVTDTQYF.